Below are 21 T cell receptor beta chains sequenced from a single sample in a study of spatial heterogeneity in lung cancer. Each CDR3 protein is one row after TCRdb ran MiXCR on the 5' RACE reads. The table records around 23,000 distinct CDR3 sequences, approximately 3% of them present only once. The sample's time point: sample taken at primary tumor resection. Here the sequenced sample was PBMCs, taken at surgery. The receptors here all came from a female donor with early-stage non-small cell lung cancer.

This clonotype has ten or more counts. The chain links TRBV2 to TRBJ2-1, with D possibly being TRBD2 (6 bases). The CDR3 totals 14 residues. The V gene's germline CDR1 is SNHLY and CDR2 FYNNEI. V was shortened by 7 bases and J by 0 bases, with 10 bases between the two germline ends. The CDR3 reads CASKGLSSYNEQFF. CDR3 coding DNA: TGTGCCAGCAAGGGACTTTCCTCCTACAATGAGCAGTTCTTC.

There are many counts of this clonotype. The chain couples TRBV7-8 to TRBJ2-1; 9 bases agree with TRBD1. With V trimmed by 6 bases and J by 5 bases, 8 bases remained unmatched. The length of the CDR3 is 15 residues. CDR1 and CDR2 (germline): SGHVS, FQNEAQ. The CDR3 loop reads CASSADRGGHNEQFF. In nucleotides, the CDR3 is TGTGCCAGCAGTGCGGACAGGGGAGGTCACAATGAGCAGTTCTTC. The variable domain in full, with the rest retrieved from reference TRBV7-8 and TRBJ2-1, is GAGVSQSPRYKVAKRGQDVALRCDPISGHVSLFWYQQALGQGPEFLTYFQNEAQLDKSGLPSDRFFAERPEGSVSTLKIQRTQQEDSAVYLCASSADRGGHNEQFFGPGTRLTVL.

The chain couples TRBV4-1 to TRBJ2-7; perhaps TRBD2 as D (6 bases). The CDR3 covers 14 residues. The germline V and J ends were trimmed by 2 bases and 3 bases, with 11 bases remaining between them. CDR1 MGHRA and CDR2 YSYEKL come from the germline V gene. The CDR3 DNA sequence: TGCGCCAGCAGCCAAAGGACGGGAGTCTACGAGCAGTACTTC. It specifies CASSQRTGVYEQYF.

This clonotype was seen many times. The junction departs from the called germline gene at one end, perhaps through a read error. The chain couples TRBV5-6 to TRBJ2-5; D ambiguous. Germline CDR1 SGHDT, CDR2 YYEEEE. CDR3 length equals 13 residues. Here the CDR3 reads CASSVVQPGGVNF. The DNA for the CDR3 is TGTGCCAGCAGCGTAGTTCAACCGGGCGGTGTTAACTTC.

This clonotype was recorded many times. This sequence joins TRBV5-5 and TRBJ2-1; 7 bases map to TRBD2. Trimming cost V 4 bases and J 5 bases; bases outside gene matches: 6. Germline lookup yields CDR1 SGHKS and CDR2 YYEKEE (reference sequence). The CDR3 runs to 14 residues. Written as DNA, the CDR3 is TGTGCCAGCAGCCCGTTGGCGGGAGACAATGAGCAGTTCTTC. Translating gives CASSPLAGDNEQFF. The whole variable domain, remainder taken from reference TRBV5-5 and TRBJ2-1, is DAGVTQSPTHLIKTRGQQVTLRCSPISGHKSVSWYQQVLGQGPQFIFQYYEKEERGRGNFPDRFSARQFPNYSSELNVNALLLGDSALYLCASSPLAGDNEQFFGPGTRLTVL.

At least ten counts were recorded for this clonotype. The chain recombines TRBV14 with TRBJ1-1, with D unresolved. CDR1 and CDR2 from the germline V gene are SGHDN and FVKESK. The V and J ends lost 1 base and 3 bases respectively, with 9 bases between them. This CDR3 is built from 14 residues. The CDR3: CASSQVLHDTEAFF. The CDR3 DNA reads TGTGCCAGCAGCCAAGTCCTCCACGACACTGAAGCTTTCTTT.

This clonotype showed up many times. The chain couples TRBV19 to TRBJ2-1; D gene unclear. Trimming cost V 3 bases and J 0 bases, with 12 bases left between them. Germline-derived CDR1 and CDR2 are LNHDA and SQIVND (reference sequence). The length of the CDR3 is 16 residues. For the CDR3, the DNA is TGTGCCAGTAGTATCGACTTACTAAGCTCCTACAATGAGCAGTTCTTC. The encoded protein is CASSIDLLSSYNEQFF. The full variable domain, its missing parts supplied by reference TRBV19 and TRBJ2-1, is DGGITQSPKYLFRKEGQNVTLSCEQNLNHDAMYWYRQDPGQGLRLIYYSQIVNDFQKGDIAEGYSVSREKKESFPLTVTSAQKNPTAFYLCASSIDLLSSYNEQFFGPGTRLTVL.

The chain joins TRBV30 to TRBJ2-7; D gene uncertain. Trimming stripped 3 bases from V and 3 bases from J, with 6 bases between. CDR1 is GTSNPN, CDR2 SVGIG, per germline (reference sequence). The length of the CDR3 is 11 residues. This CDR3 is CAWSNFYEQYF. CDR3 sequence (DNA): TGTGCCTGGAGCAACTTCTACGAGCAGTACTTC.

This clonotype showed up many times. The V gene is TRBV6-5, the J gene TRBJ2-3; tentative D call: TRBD2 (6 bases). This CDR3 is 14 amino acids long. V was pared by 9 bases and J by 1 base, with 14 bases between. Germline V CDR1 and CDR2: MNHEY, SVGAGI. CDR3 sequence reads: CASANGRGTDTQYF. The CDR3 DNA is TGTGCCAGTGCGAACGGGAGAGGCACAGATACGCAGTATTTT.

This clonotype was detected many times. The chain joins TRBV7-8 to TRBJ2-3; unclear D gene. CDR3 length equals 13 residues. V lost 0 bases, J lost 5 bases, and 6 bases lay in between. CDR1 is SGHVS and CDR2 is FQNEAQ in the germline V gene. CDR3 protein: CASSLALGDTQYF. CDR3 sequence (DNA): TGTGCCAGCAGCTTAGCCCTAGGAGATACGCAGTATTTT.

The sample holds many counts of this clonotype. The chain uses TRBV9 and TRBJ2-5; no firm D call. The V gene lost 5 bases and the J gene lost 1 base, with 9 bases spanning the gap. Germline CDR1 and CDR2: SGDLS and YYNGEE. The CDR3 consists of 13 residues. CDR3 DNA sequence: TGTGCCAGCAGTCCTCTAGGCCAAGAGACCCAGTACTTC. This codes for CASSPLGQETQYF.

This clonotype came up many times. V is TRBV18 and J is TRBJ2-2, with 15 positions matching TRBD2. V was pared by 3 bases and J by 1 base, with 6 bases of the junction left unmatched. CDR3 length: 19 residues. The V gene's germline CDR1 is KGHSH and CDR2 LQKENI. Written as DNA, the CDR3 is TGTGCCAGCTCACCGGGACTAGCGGGAGGCAACCTGAACACCGGGGAGCTGTTTTTT. It encodes CASSPGLAGGNLNTGELFF.

The table lists this clonotype with a few counts. V is TRBV30 and J is TRBJ1-1, with D tentatively TRBD1 (5 bases). The CDR3 totals 14 residues. Looked up from germline, CDR1 is GTSNPN and CDR2 is SVGIG (reference sequence). V was clipped by 4 bases and J by 3 bases, with 15 bases between them. The DNA for the CDR3 is TGTGCCTGGACCTCGGGGCAGTCCTACACTGAAGCTTTCTTT. Translating it yields CAWTSGQSYTEAFF.

This clonotype is termed large. The CDR3, as DNA: TGTGCCAGCAGCGAAGATTATCAGCCCCAGCATTTT. Translating gives CASSEDYQPQHF. The rearrangement joins TRBV7-9 to TRBJ1-5, with D hard to call. The germline V gene has CDR1 SEHNR and CDR2 FQNEAQ (reference sequence). The CDR3 totals 12 residues. Trimming took off 5 bases at V and 5 bases at J, with 7 bases between the two ends.

This clonotype was observed many times. This chain uses TRBV27 with TRBJ2-4; TRBD2 might be the D (6 bases). V was trimmed by 3 bases and J by 7 bases, leaving 10 bases between them. This CDR3 has 13 residues. The germline V gene has CDR1 MNHEY and CDR2 SMNVEV (reference sequence). CDR3 protein: CASSFRERNIQYF. In DNA, the CDR3 is TGTGCCAGCAGTTTCCGGGAGCGGAACATTCAGTACTTC.

This clonotype was counted at least ten times. The chain has TRBV5-1 and TRBJ2-2; TRBD2 is a possible D gene (6 bases). The CDR3 extends over 16 amino acids. The V end lost 4 bases, the J end lost 0 bases, and 13 bases lay between the germline ends. In germline, CDR1 is SGHRS, CDR2 YFSETQ. In nucleotides, the CDR3 is TGCGCCAGCAGCATGAGGCCGGGGGCGAACACCGGGGAGCTGTTTTTT. This codes for CASSMRPGANTGELFF.

Ten or more counts support this clonotype. V usage is TRBV6-5 and J usage is TRBJ1-2; TRBD1 matches at 8 bases. The CDR3 length is 15 residues. With 4 bases clipped from V and 2 bases from J, the junction kept 6 bases outside the gene matches. Germline CDR1 reads MNHEY; CDR2 reads SVGAGI. The CDR3 region has the DNA TGTGCCAGCAGTTCTCATGGACAGGGAAACTATGGCTACACCTTC. Translated: CASSSHGQGNYGYTF.

This clonotype was counted at least ten times. The chain is built from TRBV20-1 and TRBJ2-3; D is unresolved. V was trimmed by 7 bases and J by 1 base, leaving 9 bases between them. Germline CDR1 reads DFQATT; CDR2 reads SNEGSKA (reference sequence). The CDR3 contains 12 residues. The CDR3 loop reads CSEKGGTDTQYF. The CDR3 DNA sequence: TGCAGTGAGAAGGGCGGCACAGATACGCAGTATTTT.

The sample holds many counts of this clonotype. This chain connects TRBV7-2 to TRBJ2-1; TRBD2 matches 9 bases. Looked up from germline, CDR1 is SGHTA and CDR2 is FQGNSA. After removal of 5 bases from V and 5 bases from J, the junction contained 7 bases not matched to a gene. The CDR3 loop spans 15 amino acids. The CDR3 nucleotides read TGTGCCAGCAGCGCGACTAGCGGAGTACACAATGAGCAGTTCTTC. This sequence encodes CASSATSGVHNEQFF.

This clonotype was seen only a few times. The rearrangement uses TRBV9 and TRBJ2-2; D unresolved. The CDR3 length is 14 residues. Germline CDR1 is SGDLS and CDR2 is YYNGEE. V was trimmed by 4 bases and J by 9 bases, leaving 16 bases between them. CDR3 coding DNA: TGTGCCAGCAGCCCTAGGGTTGTAGAAAGGGAGCTGTTTTTT. Protein sequence: CASSPRVVERELFF.

This clonotype was seen many times. CDR3 bases: TGTGCCAGCAGCTTAGAAAGTCGGGGGACCCATCGGGATGAGCAGTTCTTC. Translating it yields CASSLESRGTHRDEQFF. V is TRBV11-2 and J is TRBJ2-1; the D gene is possibly TRBD2 (6 bases). CDR3 size: 17 residues. Germline V CDR1 and CDR2: SGHAT, FQNNGV. V was shortened by 0 bases and J by 8 bases, with 20 bases between the two germline ends.